These 32 T cell receptor beta chains originate from one sample sequenced in a study of radiotherapy plus CTLA-4 blockade in lung cancer. Assay used: immunoSEQ multiplex PCR; TCRdb lists only in-frame clones, some missing. There are about 110,000 clones in the sample; more than 75% occur only once, and 2% to 2.5% lies in the top ten. The sequenced sample was peripheral blood, obtained from a patient treated with radiotherapy plus ipilimumab. These receptors all come from a human donor with non-small cell lung cancer that progressed on radiotherapy plus ipilimumab. Some clones in this sample may be carry-over from other donors' samples.

The chain uses TRBV29-1 and TRBJ2-1, with 9 bases that match TRBD1. Trimming took 4 bases from V and 0 from J; bases not matched to a gene: 4. CDR1 is SQVTM, CDR2 ANQGSEA, per germline. This CDR3 has 15 amino acids. The CDR3 protein is CSVGDRANSYNEQFF. Written as DNA, the CDR3 is TGCAGCGTTGGGGACAGGGCAAACTCCTACAATGAGCAGTTCTTC.

This chain links TRBV6-8 with TRBJ2-7; the D gene is possibly TRBD2 (7 bases). CDR3 size: 17 residues. The V end lost 6 bases, the J end lost 5 bases, and 26 bases lay between the germline ends. Germline V gene sequence: CDR1 MNHGY, CDR2 SAAAGT. The DNA of the CDR3 is TGTGCCAGCAGACCGCCAGCAGGACAGCGGGGACACCACGAGCAGTACTTC. This translates into CASRPPAGQRGHHEQYF.

The sample holds one count of this clone. The chain has TRBV11-2 and TRBJ2-1, with a weak D call TRBD1 (5 bases). Trimming took 1 base from V and 2 from J, leaving 9 bases between them. The germline V gene encodes CDR1 SGHAT and CDR2 FQNNGV. This CDR3 is built from 15 residues. CDR3 nucleotide sequence: TGTGCCAGCAGCTTAGTAAAGGGGACCTACAATGAGCAGTTCTTC. Translated: CASSLVKGTYNEQFF. Together with reference TRBV11-2 and TRBJ2-1, the CDR3 gives the full variable domain: EAGVAQSPRYKIIEKRQSVAFWCNPISGHATLYWYQQILGQGPKLLIQFQNNGVVDDSQLPKDRFSAERLKGVDSTLKIQPAKLEDSAVYLCASSLVKGTYNEQFFGPGTRLTVL.

V and J are TRBV5-1 and TRBJ2-5, with TRBD1 matching over 9 bases. The CDR3 has 14 amino acids. Germline CDR1 is SGHRS and CDR2 is YFSETQ. J lost 5 bases, V lost 0 bases, and 2 bases had no gene match. The CDR3 loop is CASSLGTGAETQYF. The CDR3 nucleotides are TGCGCCAGCAGCTTGGGGACAGGGGCTGAGACCCAGTACTTC.

J is TRBJ2-3 and V is TRBV5-1; 10 nucleotides agree with TRBD2. Germline V gene lookup returns CDR1 SGHRS and CDR2 YFSETQ. The CDR3 runs 15 residues. J was trimmed by 3 bases and V by 4 bases; bases with no gene match: 5. CDR3 region: CASSLASGGTDTQYF. The CDR3 DNA is TGCGCCAGCAGCCTGGCTAGCGGGGGAACAGATACGCAGTATTTT.

The gene calls are TRBV6-1 and TRBJ2-3; 10 positions agree with TRBD2. Trimming took 7 bases from V and 8 from J; bases not matched to a gene: 6. The CDR3 is made up of 13 amino acids. Germline lookup yields CDR1 MNHNS and CDR2 SASEGT. The CDR3 bases are TGTGCCAGCACTCTAGCGGGGGCCGTTACGCAGTATTTT. Translation gives CASTLAGAVTQYF.

This clone was observed once. The rearrangement joins TRBV4-3 to TRBJ1-2; D ambiguous. The CDR3 loop spans 15 amino acids. Germline assignment: CDR1 LGHNA and CDR2 YSLEER. V lost 0 bases, J lost 7 bases, and 15 bases lay in between. The CDR3 sequence: CASSQDPHRLSGYTF. The CDR3 region has the DNA TGCGCCAGCAGCCAAGACCCCCACAGATTGAGTGGCTACACCTTC.

The rearrangement uses TRBV15 and TRBJ2-1; 9 bases line up with TRBD2. The CDR3 contains 15 residues. V lost 4 bases, J lost 8 bases, and 9 bases stayed unmatched. CDR1 LNHNV and CDR2 YYDKDF come from the germline V gene (reference sequence). The CDR3 region is CATSKGGGASDEQFF. The CDR3 bases are TGTGCCACCAGCAAGGGCGGGGGGGCCTCGGATGAGCAGTTCTTC.

The J gene is TRBJ2-7, the V gene TRBV5-4, with 7 bases matching TRBD2. CDR3 length: 16 amino acids. V was clipped by 4 bases and J by 1 base; unmatched bases: 11. Germline loops: CDR1 SGHNT, CDR2 YYREEE (reference sequence). The CDR3 here is CASSPREGPLSYEQYF. CDR3 coding DNA: TGTGCCAGCAGCCCGAGGGAGGGACCTCTTTCCTACGAGCAGTACTTC.

The chain employs TRBV2 and TRBJ1-1; TRBD1 might be the D (6 bases). Trimming took 2 bases from V and 4 from J, leaving 20 bases between them. Per germline, CDR1 SNHLY and CDR2 FYNNEI. This CDR3 is built from 17 residues. CDR3 DNA: TGTGCCAGCAGTGAACTCCCATCCATATTGGACAGCACTGAAGCTTTCTTT. Encoded protein: CASSELPSILDSTEAFF.

This clone has a handful of counts. The chain carries TRBV5-6 and TRBJ1-3; D gene ambiguous. The germline gives CDR1 SGHDT, CDR2 YYEEEE. The CDR3 runs to 16 residues. The germline V and J ends were trimmed by 0 bases and 2 bases, with 12 bases remaining between them. CDR3 in amino acids: CASSLEPELPGNTIYF. The DNA for the CDR3 is TGTGCCAGCAGCTTGGAGCCAGAACTGCCTGGAAACACCATATATTTT.

The chain uses TRBV7-8 and TRBJ1-1; D remains unclear. The CDR3 consists of 14 residues. Trimming removed 2 bases at V and 3 bases at J, with 10 bases between. Germline-derived CDR1 and CDR2 are SGHVS and FQNEAQ. This CDR3 reads CASSLSAGYTEAFF. The DNA of the CDR3 is TGTGCCAGCAGCTTATCGGCAGGTTACACTGAAGCTTTCTTT.

The chain links TRBV19 to TRBJ1-5, with D unclear. CDR1 is LNHDA and CDR2 is SQIVND in the germline V gene (reference sequence). V dropped 3 bases and J dropped 6 bases, with 9 bases sitting between them. There are 13 residues in the CDR3. CDR3 nucleotides: TGTGCCAGTAGTATTGAGGGCCGTCAGCCCCAGCATTTT. It encodes CASSIEGRQPQHF.

J is TRBJ2-7 and V is TRBV6-5; 8 nucleotides agree with TRBD2. There are 15 residues in the CDR3. CDR1 is MNHEY and CDR2 is SVGAGI in the germline V gene. With V trimmed by 6 bases and J by 2 bases, 9 bases remained unmatched. CDR3 bases: TGTGCCAGCAGCCAGGCGGGGGGACATCCCTACGAGCAGTACTTC. Residues: CASSQAGGHPYEQYF.

The table lists this clone with a count of one. The rearrangement uses TRBV5-5 and TRBJ2-5; perhaps TRBD1 as D (6 bases). Germline CDR1 SGHKS, CDR2 YYEKEE (reference sequence). The CDR3 runs 14 residues. Trimming removed 3 bases from V and 4 bases from J, with 13 bases in between. CDR3 sequence reads: CASSWTAWGETQYF. CDR3 DNA: TGTGCCAGCAGCTGGACAGCCTGGGGAGAGACCCAGTACTTC.

This chain joins TRBV11-2 and TRBJ2-5, with 8 bases lining up with TRBD2. This CDR3 spans 16 amino acids. The junction had 10 bases not matched to a gene; V was cut back by 5 bases and J by 2 bases. Germline lookup yields CDR1 SGHAT and CDR2 FQNNGV. CDR3 in DNA: TGTGCCAGCAGCCCAGGGACACGGGGGGGACAAGAGACCCAGTACTTC. It yields the protein CASSPGTRGGQETQYF.

There are a few counts of this clone. The chain has TRBV18 and TRBJ2-1, with 16 bases lining up with TRBD2. The trim removed 0 bases at V and 3 bases at J, leaving 5 bases unmatched. Germline V gene data show CDR1 as KGHSH and CDR2 as LQKENI. The CDR3 is 19 amino acids. Here the CDR3 reads CASSPPGTSGGAIYNEQFF. The CDR3 DNA follows: TGTGCCAGCTCACCACCGGGGACTAGCGGGGGGGCGATCTACAATGAGCAGTTCTTC.

V is TRBV23-1 and J is TRBJ1-1; perhaps TRBD1 as D (6 bases). TRBV23-1 is marked as an open reading frame, function uncertain. V was cut by 2 bases and J by 1 base, with 8 bases left in between. There are 14 residues in the CDR3. This CDR3 reads CASSQRQANTEAFF. In DNA, the CDR3 is TGCGCCAGCAGTCAACGACAGGCGAACACTGAAGCTTTCTTT.

The chain carries TRBV15 and TRBJ2-3; no firm D call. The germline CDR1 and CDR2 sequences are LNHNV and YYDKDF (reference sequence). The V and J ends lost 0 bases and 6 bases respectively, with 7 bases between them. This CDR3 is 13 amino acids long. The CDR3, as DNA: TGTGCCACCAGCAGAGATGTCACCGATACGCAGTATTTT. This codes for CATSRDVTDTQYF.

This clone has just one count. V usage is TRBV27 and J usage is TRBJ1-1; D not certain. The CDR3 has 13 amino acids. Germline CDR1 and CDR2: MNHEY and SMNVEV (reference sequence). V was shortened by 8 bases and J by 1 base, with 11 bases between the two germline ends. CDR3: CASSYYRNTEAFF. CDR3 coding DNA: TGTGCCAGCTCCTACTACAGGAACACTGAAGCTTTCTTT.

This chain connects TRBV29-1 to TRBJ1-2, with D unclear. The CDR3 is made up of 13 amino acids. V gave up 3 bases and J gave up 6 bases, with 14 bases separating them. The germline CDR1 and CDR2 sequences are SQVTM and ANQGSEA. The CDR3 DNA sequence: TGCAGCGTTGAGAGTCAGGTCTCGGATGGCTACACCTTC. It yields the protein CSVESQVSDGYTF.

The gene calls are TRBV27 and TRBJ2-5, with D tentatively TRBD2 (5 bases). The tail of the sequence fits TRBJ2-7 better, so the J call may be wrong. The CDR3 runs to 13 residues. CDR1 is MNHEY, CDR2 SMNVEV, per germline (reference sequence). The CDR3 coding sequence is TGTGCCAGCAGTTTATTCCGGGGCTACGAGCAGTACTTC. Translation: CASSLFRGYEQYF.

This clone was seen once. The chain couples TRBV7-8 to TRBJ1-2; D unclear. Germline V gives CDR1 SGHVS, CDR2 FQNEAQ. Trimming stripped 0 bases from V and 2 bases from J, with 16 bases between. This CDR3 is built from 17 residues. The DNA of the CDR3 is TGTGCCAGCAGCTTAGCGCTGGCAGGAGATTTCAACTATGGCTACACCTTC. Its translation: CASSLALAGDFNYGYTF.

The chain combines TRBV9 with TRBJ1-2; D is possibly TRBD1 (6 bases). The CDR3 runs 17 residues. The V gene's germline CDR1 is SGDLS and CDR2 YYNGEE. Trimming cost V 5 bases and J 6 bases, with 26 bases left between them. CDR3 in amino acids: CASSTSGGGGWYDGYTF. Written as DNA, the CDR3 is TGTGCCAGCAGTACCTCAGGTGGAGGGGGTTGGTACGATGGCTACACCTTC.

Worth noting for this clone: Within the sample, other DNA sequences also encode this same CDR3. This sequence joins TRBV5-1 and TRBJ1-1; maybe TRBD1 (6 bases). CDR1 SGHRS and CDR2 YFSETQ come from the germline V gene. V was cut by 4 bases and J by 1 base, with 11 bases left in between. The CDR3 contains 14 residues. CDR3 bases: TGCGCCAGCAGCCTTTCGACAGGGAACACTGAAGCTTTCTTT. Protein: CASSLSTGNTEAFF.

The genes are TRBV1 and TRBJ2-5; no DNA check was done on the table's D call, TRBD2. TRBV1 counts as a pseudogene. This CDR3 comprises 18 residues. CDR3 DNA sequence: TGCACCAGCAGCCAAGACCTTACCATGGACTACGTGCAAGAGACCCAGTACTTC. Translated, it gives CTSSQDLTMDYVQETQYF.

The chain employs TRBV4-2 and TRBJ1-6, with TRBD1 identical over 11 bases. CDR1 and CDR2 (germline): LGHNA, YNFKEQ. This CDR3 spans 17 amino acids. The ends lost 0 bases at V and 6 bases at J; junction bases unmatched: 4. In nucleotides, the CDR3 is TGTGCCAGCAGCCAAGAGGACAGGGGGCTGTTTAATTCACCCCTCCACTTT. Translating it yields CASSQEDRGLFNSPLHF.

The rearrangement joins TRBV5-1 to TRBJ2-7, with TRBD1 identical over 9 bases. CDR3 length: 14 amino acids. With 4 bases clipped from V and 3 bases from J, the junction kept 5 bases outside the gene matches. The V gene's germline CDR1 is SGHRS and CDR2 YFSETQ. CDR3 DNA sequence: TGCGCCAGCAGCCCGACGACAGGGGGCTACGAGCAGTACTTC. It yields the protein CASSPTTGGYEQYF.

This clone turned up a few times. The chain couples TRBV6-5 to TRBJ2-7, with D possibly being TRBD1 (6 bases). The CDR3 is made up of 15 amino acids. V gave up 0 bases and J gave up 2 bases, with 11 bases separating them. Looked up from germline, CDR1 is MNHEY and CDR2 is SVGAGI. The CDR3: CASSYSGTLPYEQYF. CDR3 DNA sequence: TGTGCCAGCAGTTACTCCGGGACACTTCCCTACGAGCAGTACTTC.

The genes are TRBV4-1 and TRBJ2-7; 7 bases are a match to TRBD2. CDR3 length equals 15 residues. The V gene end was trimmed by 3 bases and the J gene end by 2 bases; junction bases not matched to a gene: 7. Germline CDR1 and CDR2: MGHRA and YSYEKL. The DNA of the CDR3 is TGCGCCAGCAGCCAGGGGCTAGCGGTGACCTACGAGCAGTACTTC. It codes for CASSQGLAVTYEQYF.

V gene TRBV28 combines with J gene TRBJ2-3, with no clear D. The CDR3 runs 15 residues. V lost 5 bases and J lost 0, with 12 bases in between. Germline CDR1 and CDR2: MDHEN and SYDVKM. CDR3 in amino acids: CASSLTLASTDTQYF. Here the CDR3 DNA reads TGTGCCAGCAGTCTGACCCTCGCCAGCACAGATACGCAGTATTTT.

V and J are TRBV4-1 and TRBJ2-1; TRBD1 matches at 7 bases. After removal of 1 base from V and 4 bases from J, the junction contained 10 bases not matched to a gene. The CDR3 covers 17 residues. Germline CDR1 MGHRA, CDR2 YSYEKL. The CDR3 loop is CASSQVGLADRYNEQFF. CDR3 DNA: TGCGCCAGCAGCCAAGTAGGGCTTGCGGACAGGTACAATGAGCAGTTCTTC.